One and the same sample provided the 20 T cell receptor beta chains below, sequenced in a study of T cell repertoires in cytomegalovirus infection. Antigens for these TCRs are unknown. In TCRdb, the reads were re-called with MiXCR into one record per CDR3 protein. In the table there are about 570,000 distinct CDR3 sequences, over 35% of which are singletons. Sequenced here: cultured PBMCs, sampled from culture after CMV antigen stimulation. The source is a human donor in good health (CMV status not recorded). Some clones in this sample may be carry-over from other donors' samples.

This clonotype was counted ten times or more. V and J are TRBV7-2 and TRBJ1-1; D remains ambiguous. The CDR3 length is 11 residues. Germline V gene sequence: CDR1 SGHTA, CDR2 FQGNSA. V was shortened by 5 bases and J by 8 bases, with 9 bases between the two germline ends. CDR3 sequence reads: CASSVREEAFF. The CDR3 nucleotides are TGTGCCAGCAGCGTAAGGGAGGAAGCTTTCTTT.

The rearrangement joins TRBV7-2 to TRBJ2-7; 8 bases fit TRBD2. CDR1 is SGHTA, CDR2 FQGNSA, per germline. The CDR3 spans 15 residues. The junction had 6 bases not matched to a gene; V was cut back by 3 bases and J by 2 bases. The CDR3 DNA reads as TGTGCCAGCAGCTTTAGCGGGGACGTTACCTACGAGCAGTACTTC. It yields the protein CASSFSGDVTYEQYF.

This clonotype has a handful of counts. The chain couples TRBV7-9 to TRBJ2-1; D not resolved. The CDR3 is made up of 18 amino acids. Germline V gene sequence: CDR1 SEHNR, CDR2 FQNEAQ (reference sequence). The V end lost 0 bases, the J end lost 0 bases, and 15 bases lay between the germline ends. CDR3 loop: CASSLAITRPSSYNEQFF. In DNA form, the CDR3 reads TGTGCCAGCAGCTTAGCCATAACGCGACCCAGCTCCTACAATGAGCAGTTCTTC.

This chain joins TRBV4-1 and TRBJ1-4, with D possibly being TRBD1 (5 bases). Trimming removed 1 base at V and 4 bases at J, with 10 bases between. Germline V gene data show CDR1 as MGHRA and CDR2 as YSYEKL. This CDR3 is 15 amino acids long. The CDR3 coding sequence is TGCGCCAGCAGCCAAGCGGGACTTGTTAATGAAAAACTGTTTTTT. Its protein is CASSQAGLVNEKLFF.

The V gene is TRBV10-2, the J gene TRBJ2-3, with D uncertain. Trimming removed 4 bases from V and 0 bases from J, with 11 bases in between. Germline-derived CDR1 and CDR2 are WSHSY and SAAADI. The CDR3 sequence is 15 residues long. The DNA of the CDR3 is TGCGCCAGCAGTGCCCGGTCACCTAGCACAGATACGCAGTATTTT. It specifies CASSARSPSTDTQYF.

The rearrangement uses TRBV19 and TRBJ2-7; 7 bases match TRBD1. The germline gives CDR1 LNHDA, CDR2 SQIVND (reference sequence). After removal of 9 bases from V and 5 bases from J, the junction contained 13 bases not matched to a gene. This CDR3 contains 14 residues. In DNA form, the CDR3 reads TGTGCCAGCCAGGTCAGACAGGGTTACGACGAGCAGTACTTC. It specifies CASQVRQGYDEQYF.

This chain joins TRBV6-2 or TRBV6-3 and TRBJ1-5; D might be TRBD1 (5 bases). V was clipped by 2 bases and J by 3 bases, with 14 bases between them. Germline V CDR1 and CDR2: MNHEY, SVGEGT. The CDR3 is 16 amino acids. CDR3 residues: CASSYLNRGYNQPQHF. The CDR3 DNA follows: TGTGCCAGCAGTTACCTGAATCGGGGGTACAATCAGCCCCAGCATTTT.

This clonotype was counted only a few times. J is TRBJ1-3 and V is TRBV6-1; 8 nucleotides align to TRBD1. CDR1 MNHNS and CDR2 SASEGT come from the germline V gene. This CDR3 is 15 amino acids long. J lost 5 bases, V lost 5 bases, and 8 bases had no gene match. The CDR3 coding sequence is TGTGCCAGCAGTCAGGGACAGGCTGGGAGAAACACCATATATTTT. Protein: CASSQGQAGRNTIYF.

This chain joins TRBV6-2 or TRBV6-3 and TRBJ2-7; 7 positions match TRBD1. Germline CDR1 MNHEY, CDR2 SVGEGT. The J segment lost 4 bases and the V segment lost 6 bases, leaving 6 bases of the junction unmatched. This CDR3 is 13 amino acids long. CDR3 protein: CASRGQLDYEQYF. The DNA of the CDR3 is TGTGCCAGCAGGGGACAGCTGGATTACGAGCAGTACTTC.

V and J are TRBV19 and TRBJ2-3, with 12 bases lining up with TRBD2. CDR3 length equals 15 residues. Losses at the gene ends were 7 bases for V and 4 bases for J; bases not matched to a gene: 6. Germline CDR1 and CDR2: LNHDA and SQIVND (reference sequence). The CDR3 region has the DNA TGTGCCAGTAACCTAGCGGGAGGGCGCCCAGATACGCAGTATTTT. Protein product: CASNLAGGRPDTQYF. The variable domain in full, completed from reference TRBV19 and TRBJ2-3, reads DGGITQSPKYLFRKEGQNVTLSCEQNLNHDAMYWYRQDPGQGLRLIYYSQIVNDFQKGDIAEGYSVSREKKESFPLTVTSAQKNPTAFYLCASNLAGGRPDTQYFGPGTRLTVL.

The chain uses TRBV7-6 and TRBJ2-5; weak D call: TRBD2 (5 bases). This CDR3 spans 12 amino acids. V was pared by 5 bases and J by 8 bases, with 12 bases between. Germline V lookup: CDR1 SGHVS, CDR2 FNYEAQ. The CDR3 here is CASSENGETQYF. The CDR3 DNA follows: TGTGCCAGCAGCGAAAACGGGGAAACCCAGTACTTC. The complete variable domain, with remaining parts taken from reference TRBV7-6 and TRBJ2-5, reads GAGVSQSPRYKVTKRGQDVALRCDPISGHVSLYWYRQALGQGPEFLTYFNYEAQQDKSGLPNDRFSAERPEGSISTLTIQRTEQRDSAMYRCASSENGETQYFGPGTRLLVL.

V gene TRBV4-3 combines with J gene TRBJ1-2; no definite D call. V was clipped by 1 base and J by 8 bases, with 20 bases between them. Germline V lookup: CDR1 LGHNA, CDR2 YSLEER. The CDR3 contains 16 residues. The CDR3 region is CASSQGHGQPDGGYTF. The CDR3 DNA reads TGCGCCAGCAGCCAAGGTCATGGGCAGCCGGACGGGGGCTACACCTTC.

The CDR3: CASSLGGTVNQPQHF. The CDR3 region has the DNA TGTGCCAGCAGCTTAGGGGGGACAGTCAATCAGCCCCAGCATTTT. The chain combines TRBV7-2 with TRBJ1-5, with 7 nucleotides matching TRBD1. The V and J ends lost 1 base and 3 bases, in that order; junction bases with no gene match: 3. The length of the CDR3 is 15 residues. Per germline, CDR1 SGHTA and CDR2 FQGNSA.

The DNA for the CDR3 is TGTGCCAGCCCCCCTTCGGACAGGGGAATCCGCTACGGTGTTGATACGCAGTATTTT. Translating gives CASPPSDRGIRYGVDTQYF. This chain links TRBV6-2 or TRBV6-3 with TRBJ2-3; 9 nucleotides align to TRBD1. The CDR3 covers 19 residues. CDR1 is MNHEY, CDR2 SVGEGT, per germline. The J segment lost 6 bases and the V segment lost 8 bases, leaving 24 bases of the junction unmatched.

This clonotype was counted a few times. The chain links TRBV10-3 to TRBJ2-1, with TRBD2 matching 7 bases. The CDR3 consists of 15 residues. V shed 6 bases and J 5 bases; nucleotides not matched to a gene: 10. Germline-derived CDR1 and CDR2 are ENHRY and SYGVKD. Here the CDR3 reads CAISPFGLGNNEQFF. As DNA, the CDR3 is TGTGCCATCAGCCCCTTCGGACTAGGTAACAATGAGCAGTTCTTC.

This clonotype has a handful of counts. The J gene is TRBJ2-3, the V gene TRBV7-8; D not certain. The length of the CDR3 is 14 residues. Looked up from germline, CDR1 is SGHVS and CDR2 is FQNEAQ. V was shortened by 0 bases and J by 6 bases, with 10 bases between the two germline ends. In nucleotides, the CDR3 is TGTGCCAGCAGCTTAGCGATGGAGCACGATACGCAGTATTTT. Its translation: CASSLAMEHDTQYF.

CDR3 coding DNA: TGTGCCAGCAGTCCCCCTAACGGCAATGAGCAGTTCTTC. It encodes CASSPPNGNEQFF. The chain uses TRBV6-2 or TRBV6-3 and TRBJ2-1; no clear D. Trimming shortened V by 5 bases and J by 6 bases, and 11 bases separated the two germline ends. The CDR3 length is 13 residues. Germline values: CDR1 MNHEY, CDR2 SVGEGT.

The V call is TRBV7-9, the J call TRBJ2-2, with D tentatively TRBD2 (6 bases). This CDR3 comprises 14 residues. With 11 bases removed from V and 0 bases from J, the gap between germline ends came to 13 bases. Germline CDR1 and CDR2: SEHNR and FQNEAQ (reference sequence). In DNA form, the CDR3 reads TGTGCCGGAGTGGAGGGTACGAACACCGGGGAGCTGTTTTTT. Translating gives CAGVEGTNTGELFF. Looking up the rest from reference TRBV7-9 and TRBJ2-2 gives the full variable domain: DTGVSQNPRHKITKRGQNVTFRCDPISEHNRLYWYRQTLGQGPEFLTYFQNEAQLEKSRLLSDRFSAERPKGSFSTLEIQRTEQGDSAMYLCAGVEGTNTGELFFGEGSRLTVL.

This clonotype was seen once. The chain employs TRBV19 and TRBJ1-4, with D possibly matching TRBD1 (5 bases). V was trimmed by 6 bases and J by 0 bases, leaving 8 bases between them. The CDR3 sequence is 14 residues long. The germline V gene has CDR1 LNHDA and CDR2 SQIVND (reference sequence). CDR3 nucleotide sequence: TGTGCCAGTAGCGGACATCCAACTAATGAAAAACTGTTTTTT. It is translated as CASSGHPTNEKLFF.

For this clonotype: One junction end does not reproduce the germline sequence, and a read error may be involved. The rearrangement joins TRBV6-2 or TRBV6-3 to TRBJ2-3; tentative D call: TRBD2 (5 bases). The CDR3 runs 16 residues. The germline V gene has CDR1 MNHEY and CDR2 SVGEGT. Here the CDR3 DNA reads TGTGCCAGCAGTTACCGTTTCGGGGTTGGTGCAGATGCGCAGTATTTT. It yields the protein CASSYRFGVGADAQYF.